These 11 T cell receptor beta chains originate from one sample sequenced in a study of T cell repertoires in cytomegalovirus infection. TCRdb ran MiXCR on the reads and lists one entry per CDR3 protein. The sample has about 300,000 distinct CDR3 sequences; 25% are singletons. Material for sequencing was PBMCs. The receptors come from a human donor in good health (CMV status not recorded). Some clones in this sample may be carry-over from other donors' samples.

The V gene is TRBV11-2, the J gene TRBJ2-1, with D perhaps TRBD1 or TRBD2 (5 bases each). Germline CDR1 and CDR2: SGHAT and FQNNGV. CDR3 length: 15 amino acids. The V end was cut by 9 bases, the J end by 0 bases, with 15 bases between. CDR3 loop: CARSPGAASYNEQFF. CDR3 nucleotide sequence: TGTGCCAGAAGCCCCGGGGCAGCCTCCTACAATGAGCAGTTCTTC.

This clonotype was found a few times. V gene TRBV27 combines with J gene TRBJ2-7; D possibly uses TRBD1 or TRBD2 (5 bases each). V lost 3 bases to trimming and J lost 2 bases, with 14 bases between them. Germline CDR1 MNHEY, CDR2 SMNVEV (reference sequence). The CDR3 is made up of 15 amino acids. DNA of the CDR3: TGTGCCAGCAGTTTTATGGTAACGGGGCCCTACGAGCAGTACTTC. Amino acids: CASSFMVTGPYEQYF.

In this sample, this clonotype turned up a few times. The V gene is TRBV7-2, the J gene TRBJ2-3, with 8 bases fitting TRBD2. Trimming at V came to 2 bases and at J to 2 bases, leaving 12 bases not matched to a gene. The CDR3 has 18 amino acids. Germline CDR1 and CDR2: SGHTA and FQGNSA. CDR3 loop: CASSLKFAGGLDTDTQYF. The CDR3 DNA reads TGTGCCAGCAGCTTAAAATTTGCGGGGGGACTTGACACAGATACGCAGTATTTT.

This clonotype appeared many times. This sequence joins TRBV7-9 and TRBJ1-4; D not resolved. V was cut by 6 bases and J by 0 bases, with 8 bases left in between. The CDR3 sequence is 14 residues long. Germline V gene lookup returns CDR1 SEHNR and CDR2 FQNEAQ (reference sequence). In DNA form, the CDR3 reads TGTGCCAGCAGGGGGAAAACAACTAATGAAAAACTGTTTTTT. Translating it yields CASRGKTTNEKLFF.

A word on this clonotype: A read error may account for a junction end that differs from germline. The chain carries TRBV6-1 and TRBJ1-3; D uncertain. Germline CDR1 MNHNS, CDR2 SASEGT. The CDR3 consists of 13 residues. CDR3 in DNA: TGTGCCAGCAGGGAAGGGATTGGAAACACCATATATTTT. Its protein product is CASREGIGNTIYF.

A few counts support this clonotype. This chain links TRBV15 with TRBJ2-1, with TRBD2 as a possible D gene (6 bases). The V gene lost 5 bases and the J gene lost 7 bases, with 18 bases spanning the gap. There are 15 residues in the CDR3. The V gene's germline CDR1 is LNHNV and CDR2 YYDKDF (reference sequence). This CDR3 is CATSLPRGMRNEQFF. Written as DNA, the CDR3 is TGTGCCACCAGCCTCCCACGGGGGATGAGGAATGAGCAGTTCTTC.

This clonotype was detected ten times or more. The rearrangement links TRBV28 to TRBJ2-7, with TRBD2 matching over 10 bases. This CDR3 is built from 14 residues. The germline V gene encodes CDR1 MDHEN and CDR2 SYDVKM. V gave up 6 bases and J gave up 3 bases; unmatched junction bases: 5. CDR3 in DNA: TGTGCCAGCAGAAAACTAGCGGGGTTCTACGAGCAGTACTTC. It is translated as CASRKLAGFYEQYF. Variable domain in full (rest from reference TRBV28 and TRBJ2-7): DVKVTQSSRYLVKRTGEKVFLECVQDMDHENMFWYRQDPGLGLRLIYFSYDVKMKEKGDIPEGYSVSREKKERFSLILESASTNQTSMYLCASRKLAGFYEQYFGPGTRLTVT.

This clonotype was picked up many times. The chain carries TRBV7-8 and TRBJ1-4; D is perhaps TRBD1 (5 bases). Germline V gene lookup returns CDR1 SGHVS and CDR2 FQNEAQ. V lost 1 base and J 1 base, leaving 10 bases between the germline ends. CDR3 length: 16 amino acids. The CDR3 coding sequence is TGTGCCAGCAGCTTAGAGGGGATAGTAACTAATGAAAAACTGTTTTTT. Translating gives CASSLEGIVTNEKLFF.

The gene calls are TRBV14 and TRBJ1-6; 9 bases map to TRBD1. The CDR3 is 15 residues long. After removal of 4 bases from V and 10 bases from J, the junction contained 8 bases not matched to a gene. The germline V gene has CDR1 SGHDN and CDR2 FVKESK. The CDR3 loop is CASSPATGGGSPLHF. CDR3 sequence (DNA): TGTGCCAGCAGCCCCGCGACAGGGGGGGGATCACCCCTCCACTTT. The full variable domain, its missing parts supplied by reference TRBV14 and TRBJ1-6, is EAGVTQFPSHSVIEKGQTVTLRCDPISGHDNLYWYRRVMGKEIKFLLHFVKESKQDESGMPNNRFLAERTGGTYSTLKVQPAELEDSGVYFCASSPATGGGSPLHFGNGTRLTVT.

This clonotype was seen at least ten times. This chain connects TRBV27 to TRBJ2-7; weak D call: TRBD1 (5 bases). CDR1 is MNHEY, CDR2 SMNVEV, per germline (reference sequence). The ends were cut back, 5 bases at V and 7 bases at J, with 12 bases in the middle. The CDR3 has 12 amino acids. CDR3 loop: CASSEFKGEQYF. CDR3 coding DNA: TGTGCCAGCAGTGAATTTAAGGGGGAGCAGTACTTC.

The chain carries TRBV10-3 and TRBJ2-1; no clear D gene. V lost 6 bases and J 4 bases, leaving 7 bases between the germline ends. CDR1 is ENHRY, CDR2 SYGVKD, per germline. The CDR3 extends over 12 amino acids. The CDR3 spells CAISQEYNEQFF. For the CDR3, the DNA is TGTGCCATCAGCCAGGAATACAATGAGCAGTTCTTC.